These 23 T cell receptor beta chains share one sample of origin, sequenced in a study of cytomegalovirus exposure and HLA in healthy donors. PCR primers comprised 60 Vbeta and 13 Jbeta primers. Sequenced by immunoSEQ multiplex PCR; TCRdb stores in-frame clones only, minus some. The sample has over 100,000 clones; approximately 78% are singletons. The sequenced sample was PBMCs. These receptors all stem from a woman in her twenties or thirties in good health and CMV-seropositive.

The chain has TRBV4-3 and TRBJ2-5, with D possibly being TRBD1 (5 bases). V lost 5 bases and J 2 bases, leaving 15 bases between the germline ends. The CDR3 sequence is 15 residues long. From germline, CDR1 is LGHNA and CDR2 YSLEER. DNA of the CDR3: TGCGCCAGCAGCTACAACTTGGGGCCACAAGAGACCCAGTACTTC. The encoded protein is CASSYNLGPQETQYF.

The chain uses TRBV9 and TRBJ1-4, with 8 bases matching TRBD1. The CDR3 contains 16 residues. Germline V gives CDR1 SGDLS, CDR2 YYNGEE. The V gene end was trimmed by 4 bases and the J gene end by 8 bases; junction bases not matched to a gene: 13. CDR3: CASSRNLQGEEEKLFF. CDR3 DNA sequence: TGTGCCAGCAGCCGCAACTTACAGGGGGAGGAAGAAAAACTGTTTTTT.

This clone has a handful of counts. The genes are TRBV30 and TRBJ1-5; TRBD1 agrees at 7 bases. Trimming cost V 0 bases and J 8 bases; bases outside gene matches: 4. Per the germline V gene, CDR1 is GTSNPN and CDR2 is SVGIG (reference sequence). The CDR3 totals 13 residues. CDR3 in amino acids: CAWSVDRAEPQHF. The CDR3 DNA reads as TGTGCCTGGAGTGTTGACAGGGCGGAGCCCCAGCATTTT.

The chain combines TRBV19 with TRBJ2-1; a weak D match, TRBD1 (6 bases). Germline V gives CDR1 LNHDA, CDR2 SQIVND (reference sequence). CDR3 size: 13 residues. Trimming removed 10 bases at V and 6 bases at J, with 16 bases between. CDR3 DNA sequence: TGTGCCACCGCCCCCGGGACACCCAATGAGCAGTTCTTC. Translation gives CATAPGTPNEQFF.

The rearrangement links TRBV14 to TRBJ2-5; D ambiguous. Matching the DNA end better, TRBJ2-7 makes the J call doubtful. CDR1 and CDR2 (germline): SGHDN, FVKESK. The CDR3 has 12 amino acids. The chain's CDR3 is CASSQNRYEQYF. The CDR3 DNA sequence: TGTGCCAGCAGCCAAAATCGCTACGAGCAGTACTTC.

The chain couples TRBV27 to TRBJ1-1; D perhaps matches TRBD1 (5 bases). The germline V and J ends were trimmed by 8 bases and 5 bases, with 15 bases remaining between them. Germline-derived CDR1 and CDR2 are MNHEY and SMNVEV (reference sequence). CDR3 length: 13 amino acids. As DNA, the CDR3 is TGTGCCAGCGGGCAGGGTTACCCTACTGAAGCTTTCTTT. Protein: CASGQGYPTEAFF.

The chain uses TRBV7-9 and TRBJ2-5; D might be TRBD1 (5 bases). The CDR3 is 16 amino acids. Trimming removed 1 base from V and 2 bases from J, with 14 bases in between. CDR1 is SEHNR and CDR2 is FQNEAQ in the germline V gene (reference sequence). CDR3 loop: CASSLGAGLTQETQYF. The CDR3 DNA reads as TGTGCCAGCAGCTTAGGCGCAGGGCTTACGCAAGAGACCCAGTACTTC.

The V call is TRBV28, the J call TRBJ1-5, with D perhaps matching TRBD1 (6 bases). The germline V gene has CDR1 MDHEN and CDR2 SYDVKM. The CDR3 runs 15 residues. V lost 8 bases and J 5 bases, leaving 19 bases between the germline ends. CDR3 DNA sequence: TGTGCCAGCCGCATGGGGGCCCAGCCCTATCAGCCCCAGCATTTT. Translated, it gives CASRMGAQPYQPQHF.

CDR3 loop: CASSSGGSNQPQHF. In nucleotides, the CDR3 is TGTGCCAGCAGCTCAGGGGGATCAAATCAGCCCCAGCATTTT. J is TRBJ1-5 and V is TRBV28; 7 bases are shared with TRBD1. The length of the CDR3 is 14 residues. V trimming: 6 bases; J trimming: 4 bases; junction bases outside the gene matches: 6. Per germline, CDR1 MDHEN and CDR2 SYDVKM.

The gene calls are TRBV27 and TRBJ2-6; a weak D match, TRBD1 (6 bases). The CDR3 is 18 amino acids. Per germline, CDR1 MNHEY and CDR2 SMNVEV (reference sequence). Trimming shortened V by 4 bases and J by 0 bases, and 16 bases separated the two germline ends. The CDR3 region has the DNA TGTGCCAGCAGTTCCCTCGGGACATCTGTCTCTGGGGCCAACGTCCTGACTTTC. Encoded protein: CASSSLGTSVSGANVLTF.

The chain recombines TRBV5-6 with TRBJ2-7; TRBD1 is a possible D gene (5 bases). Trimming cost V 2 bases and J 1 base, with 10 bases left between them. This CDR3 contains 14 residues. Germline V gives CDR1 SGHDT, CDR2 YYEEEE. The chain's CDR3 is CASSLGSGSYEQYF. The CDR3 DNA sequence: TGTGCCAGCAGCTTAGGGTCAGGGTCCTACGAGCAGTACTTC. Looking up the rest from reference TRBV5-6 and TRBJ2-7 gives the full variable domain: DAGVTQSPTHLIKTRGQQVTLRCSPKSGHDTVSWYQQALGQGPQFIFQYYEEEERQRGNFPDRFSGHQFPNYSSELNVNALLLGDSALYLCASSLGSGSYEQYFGPGTRLTVT.

This chain links TRBV7-9 with TRBJ1-2, with TRBD1 identical over 7 bases. The V segment lost 0 bases and the J segment 7 bases; nucleotides outside the gene matches: 11. Germline V gene sequence: CDR1 SEHNR, CDR2 FQNEAQ (reference sequence). The CDR3 length is 16 residues. CDR3 region: CASSLAGTEITIGYTF. The CDR3 DNA follows: TGTGCCAGCAGCTTAGCTGGGACAGAGATAACTATTGGCTACACCTTC. Complete variable domain (other parts from reference TRBV7-9 and TRBJ1-2): DTGVSQNPRHKITKRGQNVTFRCDPISEHNRLYWYRQTLGQGPEFLTYFQNEAQLEKSRLLSDRFSAERPKGSFSTLEIQRTEQGDSAMYLCASSLAGTEITIGYTFGSGTRLTVV.

This clone was recorded once. This chain links TRBV5-4 with TRBJ1-2; D is perhaps TRBD1 (5 bases). This CDR3 spans 14 amino acids. Germline V gives CDR1 SGHNT, CDR2 YYREEE (reference sequence). V was cut by 4 bases and J by 8 bases, with 18 bases left in between. The CDR3 loop reads CASSLRGEGYGYTF. In DNA form, the CDR3 reads TGTGCCAGCAGCCTCCGGGGGGAGGGTTACGGCTACACCTTC.

This chain's CDR3 is CAWSDFPGEGRYGYTF. Here the CDR3 DNA reads TGTGCCTGGAGTGACTTCCCAGGGGAGGGGAGGTATGGCTACACCTTC. The rearrangement links TRBV30 to TRBJ1-2, with D possibly matching TRBD1 (6 bases). Deletions cut 1 base from V and 5 bases from J, with 20 bases between. The CDR3 length is 16 residues. Germline V lookup: CDR1 GTSNPN, CDR2 SVGIG (reference sequence).

The chain joins TRBV7-9 to TRBJ2-2, with 7 bases aligning to TRBD1. Germline V gene data show CDR1 as SEHNR and CDR2 as FQNEAQ (reference sequence). The CDR3 is 17 amino acids. The V and J ends lost 5 bases and 5 bases, in that order; junction bases with no gene match: 14. Here the CDR3 DNA reads TGTGCCAGCAGCGTCTTACAGGGGAACGAGATGACCGGGGAGCTGTTTTTT. Amino acids: CASSVLQGNEMTGELFF.

This clone was seen just once. The CDR3 DNA reads TGTGCCAGTAGTATCGACAGGGGGCTTTTTTCACCCCTCCACTTT. Its protein is CASSIDRGLFSPLHF. The V gene is TRBV19, the J gene TRBJ1-6; TRBD1 agrees at 10 bases. Germline V lookup: CDR1 LNHDA, CDR2 SQIVND (reference sequence). V was pared by 3 bases and J by 9 bases, with 5 bases of the junction left unmatched. The CDR3 extends over 15 amino acids. The full variable domain, its missing parts supplied by reference TRBV19 and TRBJ1-6, is DGGITQSPKYLFRKEGQNVTLSCEQNLNHDAMYWYRQDPGQGLRLIYYSQIVNDFQKGDIAEGYSVSREKKESFPLTVTSAQKNPTAFYLCASSIDRGLFSPLHFGNGTRLTVT.

The V gene is TRBV2, the J gene TRBJ2-5; TRBD1 matches 8 bases. V lost 3 bases, J lost 5 bases, and 5 bases stayed unmatched. The CDR3 is 14 amino acids. The V gene's germline CDR1 is SNHLY and CDR2 FYNNEI. DNA of the CDR3: TGTGCCAGCAGTGACGCAGGGGGCGGGGAGACCCAGTACTTC. Translated, it gives CASSDAGGGETQYF.

The chain couples TRBV6-1 to TRBJ1-1, with a possible D match to TRBD1 (6 bases). The V end lost 2 bases, the J end lost 6 bases, and 10 bases lay between the germline ends. This CDR3 contains 13 residues. Per the germline V gene, CDR1 is MNHNS and CDR2 is SASEGT. The CDR3 sequence is CASSETGTPEAFF. The CDR3 region has the DNA TGTGCCAGCAGTGAAACCGGGACACCTGAAGCTTTCTTT.

The chain couples TRBV4-2 to TRBJ2-7; 9 positions match TRBD1. CDR3 length: 15 amino acids. From germline, CDR1 is LGHNA and CDR2 YNFKEQ. Unmatched junction bases numbered 6, after V lost 4 bases and J lost 2 bases. Here the CDR3 DNA reads TGTGCCAGCAGCCGGGCCGGGACAGGGCCCTACGAGCAGTACTTC. This gives the protein CASSRAGTGPYEQYF.

This chain connects TRBV18 to TRBJ2-5; D might be TRBD2 (6 bases). Trimming took off 3 bases at V and 3 bases at J, with 8 bases between the two ends. The V gene's germline CDR1 is KGHSH and CDR2 LQKENI. The CDR3 extends over 13 amino acids. CDR3 bases: TGTGCCAGCTCACCGGGGGGAGAAGAGACCCAGTACTTC. Protein: CASSPGGEETQYF.

This chain joins TRBV7-9 and TRBJ2-5, with 10 bases that match TRBD1. The trim removed 5 bases at V and 4 bases at J, leaving 10 bases unmatched. The CDR3 extends over 16 amino acids. Germline CDR1 SEHNR, CDR2 FQNEAQ (reference sequence). For the CDR3, the DNA is TGTGCCAGCAGCCCTCCGACAGGGGGCCTAAGAGAGACCCAGTACTTC. Translating it yields CASSPPTGGLRETQYF.

The rearrangement joins TRBV5-1 to TRBJ2-5, with a tentative D call TRBD2 (6 bases). The germline gives CDR1 SGHRS, CDR2 YFSETQ. This CDR3 has 16 amino acids. V lost 0 bases and J lost 3, with 15 bases in between. The CDR3 here is CASSLGTLAGKETQYF. The CDR3 DNA reads as TGCGCCAGCAGCTTGGGGACTTTGGCGGGGAAAGAGACCCAGTACTTC.

The chain employs TRBV2 and TRBJ2-1; weak D call: TRBD2 (6 bases). The V and J ends lost 6 bases and 0 bases respectively, with 12 bases between them. CDR3 length: 15 amino acids. Germline V gene data show CDR1 as SNHLY and CDR2 as FYNNEI. In nucleotides, the CDR3 is TGTGCCAGCAGGTCTGGGGGAGGCTCCTACAATGAGCAGTTCTTC. Its translation is CASRSGGGSYNEQFF.